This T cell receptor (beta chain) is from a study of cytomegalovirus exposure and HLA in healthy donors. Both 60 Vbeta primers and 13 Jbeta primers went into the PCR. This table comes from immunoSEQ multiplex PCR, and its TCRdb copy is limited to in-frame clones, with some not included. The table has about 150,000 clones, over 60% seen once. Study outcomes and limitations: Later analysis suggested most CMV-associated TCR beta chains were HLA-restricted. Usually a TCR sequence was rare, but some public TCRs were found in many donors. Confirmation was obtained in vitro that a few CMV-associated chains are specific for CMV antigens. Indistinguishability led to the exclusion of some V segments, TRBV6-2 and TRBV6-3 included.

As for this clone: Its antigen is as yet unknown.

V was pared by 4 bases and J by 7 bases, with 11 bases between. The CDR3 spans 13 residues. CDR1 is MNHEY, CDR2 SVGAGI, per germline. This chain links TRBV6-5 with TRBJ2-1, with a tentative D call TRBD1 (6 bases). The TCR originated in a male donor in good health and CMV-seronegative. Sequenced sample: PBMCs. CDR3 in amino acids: CASSSGRGNEQFF. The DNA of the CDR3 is TGTGCCAGCAGTTCCGGTAGGGGGAATGAGCAGTTCTTC.